Each of the 14 T cell receptor beta chains below was sequenced from the same sample in a study of blood T cell repertoires in COVID-19. Some clones are missing from TCRdb's copy, which holds only in-frame ones; the method was immunoSEQ multiplex PCR. The data show approximately 91,000 clones, 70% to 85% seen once. The sequenced material came from peripheral blood. The receptor source for this set is a man aged 70 or older with acute or convalescent COVID-19.

The V and J genes are TRBV19 and TRBJ1-2, with 8 nucleotides matching TRBD1. The CDR3 length is 14 residues. CDR1 is LNHDA and CDR2 is SQIVND in the germline V gene (reference sequence). V shed 5 bases, J shed 7 bases, and the junction held 9 bases outside the gene matches. CDR3 coding DNA: TGTGCCAGTAGTGCTGGAGACAGGGGTATTGGCTACACCTTC. This translates into CASSAGDRGIGYTF.

This sequence joins TRBV29-1 and TRBJ1-2, with D maybe TRBD1 (5 bases). Germline assignment: CDR1 SQVTM and CDR2 ANQGSEA. The CDR3 runs to 14 residues. With 2 bases removed from V and 8 bases from J, the gap between germline ends came to 18 bases. CDR3 sequence reads: CSVEPRGGAGGYTF. DNA for the CDR3: TGCAGCGTTGAACCCCGAGGAGGGGCCGGGGGCTACACCTTC.

The chain carries TRBV27 and TRBJ1-5; 8 bases agree with TRBD1. The CDR3 is 14 amino acids. CDR1 and CDR2 (germline): MNHEY, SMNVEV (reference sequence). V shed 3 bases, J shed 7 bases, and the junction held 5 bases outside the gene matches. This chain's CDR3 is CASSFGAGGQPQHF. The CDR3 DNA reads as TGTGCCAGCAGTTTTGGGGCAGGGGGCCAGCCCCAGCATTTT.

This clone was counted a single time. Relative to the germline gene, one junction end is altered; a read error may explain this. The CDR3 DNA follows: TGCGCCAGCAGTTTGGACAGTACCTATAATTCACCCCTCCACTTT. This sequence encodes CASSLDSTYNSPLHF. V and J are TRBV5-1 and TRBJ1-6; a possible D gene is TRBD1 (6 bases). CDR1 is SGHRS, CDR2 YFSETQ, per germline. CDR3 length: 15 residues.

V usage is TRBV5-6 and J usage is TRBJ1-2; TRBD1 might be the D (6 bases). Trimming took 0 bases from V and 4 from J, leaving 10 bases between them. Germline values: CDR1 SGHDT, CDR2 YYEEEE. This CDR3 is 14 amino acids long. The CDR3 DNA reads as TGTGCCAGCAGCTTGGTCAGGGGTGCCTATGGCTACACCTTC. This sequence encodes CASSLVRGAYGYTF.

This clone was found a few times. J is TRBJ1-4 and V is TRBV3-1 (or the pseudogene TRBV3-2); 9 bases line up with TRBD1. The V gene end was trimmed by 5 bases and the J gene end by 4 bases; junction bases not matched to a gene: 2. There are 14 residues in the CDR3. Germline V gene sequence: CDR1 LGHDT, CDR2 YNNKEL (reference sequence). This CDR3 is CASSSDRGNEKLFF. The CDR3 DNA sequence: TGTGCCAGCAGCTCGGACAGGGGTAATGAAAAACTGTTTTTT.

This rearrangement joins TRBV7-9 to TRBJ2-7; TRBD2 agrees at 12 bases. The CDR3 consists of 16 residues. Trimming cost V 5 bases and J 3 bases; bases outside gene matches: 8. Germline V gene lookup returns CDR1 SEHNR and CDR2 FQNEAQ (reference sequence). CDR3 protein: CASSPFTSGGFYEQYF. The CDR3 DNA follows: TGTGCCAGCAGCCCTTTTACTAGCGGGGGGTTCTACGAGCAGTACTTC.

The chain joins TRBV2 to TRBJ2-1, with a tentative D call TRBD2 (6 bases). Looked up from germline, CDR1 is SNHLY and CDR2 is FYNNEI. Trimming removed 6 bases at V and 4 bases at J, with 16 bases between. This CDR3 is built from 15 residues. The CDR3 region has the DNA TGTGCCAGCAGAAATTATAGCGGAGGATACAATGAGCAGTTCTTC. Residues: CASRNYSGGYNEQFF.

This clone was detected a few times. Here the CDR3 DNA reads TGTGCCAGCAGTTACTCGAGGGGGAAGAACACTGAAGCTTTCTTT. Amino acid sequence: CASSYSRGKNTEAFF. V usage is TRBV6-5 and J usage is TRBJ1-1; possibly TRBD1 for D (6 bases). The germline CDR1 and CDR2 sequences are MNHEY and SVGAGI. The CDR3 contains 15 residues. V was trimmed by 0 bases and J by 1 base, leaving 9 bases between them.

The chain uses TRBV5-1 and TRBJ1-1; D ambiguous. The V gene lost 0 bases and the J gene lost 2 bases, with 11 bases spanning the gap. Germline V CDR1 and CDR2: SGHRS, YFSETQ. The CDR3 length is 15 residues. DNA for the CDR3: TGCGCCAGCAGCTTGGTATCTCCGGGAAACACTGAAGCTTTCTTT. Its translation is CASSLVSPGNTEAFF.

The chain uses TRBV30 and TRBJ1-2; tentative D call: TRBD1 (6 bases). Germline V lookup: CDR1 GTSNPN, CDR2 SVGIG (reference sequence). The CDR3 contains 12 residues. The V and J ends lost 5 bases and 8 bases respectively, with 15 bases between them. Written as DNA, the CDR3 is TGTGCCTGGGCGGACTCGGGGGGCGGCTACACCTTC. Translation gives CAWADSGGGYTF.

The genes are TRBV19 and TRBJ2-1; D possibly corresponds to TRBD2 (5 bases). Germline CDR1 LNHDA, CDR2 SQIVND (reference sequence). The CDR3 loop spans 14 amino acids. Trimming cost V 4 bases and J 0 bases, with 7 bases left between them. The CDR3 loop reads CASSTGSSYNEQFF. CDR3 sequence (DNA): TGTGCCAGTAGTACGGGGAGCTCCTACAATGAGCAGTTCTTC.

The CDR3, as DNA: TGTGCCTGGAGTAGAGGACAGGGAAATCAGCCCCAGCATTTT. Translated, it gives CAWSRGQGNQPQHF. The chain uses TRBV30 and TRBJ1-5; 8 nucleotides match TRBD1. Germline V CDR1 and CDR2: GTSNPN, SVGIG (reference sequence). The V and J ends lost 2 bases and 4 bases, in that order; junction bases with no gene match: 4. The CDR3 totals 14 residues.

The chain is built from TRBV25-1 and TRBJ1-1; TRBD1 matches at 9 bases. This CDR3 contains 16 residues. Per the germline V gene, CDR1 is MGHDK and CDR2 is SYGVNS. Trimming took 7 bases from V and 5 from J; bases not matched to a gene: 14. The CDR3 loop is CASTQTPGQGVTEAFF. The CDR3 DNA reads TGTGCCAGCACCCAGACTCCGGGACAGGGAGTGACTGAAGCTTTCTTT.